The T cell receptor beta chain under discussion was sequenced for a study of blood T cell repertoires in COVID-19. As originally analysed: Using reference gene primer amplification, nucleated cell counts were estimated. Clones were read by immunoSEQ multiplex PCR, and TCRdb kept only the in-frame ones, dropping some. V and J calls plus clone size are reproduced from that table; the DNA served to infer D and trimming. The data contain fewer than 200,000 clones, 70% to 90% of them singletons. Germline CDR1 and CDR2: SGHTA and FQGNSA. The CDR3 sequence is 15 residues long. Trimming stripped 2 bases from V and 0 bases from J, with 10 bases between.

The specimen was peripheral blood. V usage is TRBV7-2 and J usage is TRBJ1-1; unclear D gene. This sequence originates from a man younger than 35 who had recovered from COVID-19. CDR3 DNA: TGTGCCAGCAGCTTATCAGGAGGGATGAACACTGAAGCTTTCTTT. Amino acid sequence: CASSLSGGMNTEAFF.